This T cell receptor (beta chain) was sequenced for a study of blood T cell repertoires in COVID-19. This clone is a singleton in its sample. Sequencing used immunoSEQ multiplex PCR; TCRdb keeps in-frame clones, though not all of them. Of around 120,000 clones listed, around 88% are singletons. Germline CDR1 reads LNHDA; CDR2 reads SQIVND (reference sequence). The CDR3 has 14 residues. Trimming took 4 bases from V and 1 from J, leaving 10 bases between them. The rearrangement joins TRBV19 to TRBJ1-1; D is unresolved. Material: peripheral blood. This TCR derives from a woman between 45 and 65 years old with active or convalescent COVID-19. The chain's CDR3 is CASSRERTNTEAFF. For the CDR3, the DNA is TGTGCCAGTAGTAGGGAGCGGACGAACACTGAAGCTTTCTTT.